This T cell receptor beta chain was identified in a study of shared clonotypes between healthy human individuals. Notes on the study in general: Clonotypes shared by all four donors outscored non-shared clonotypes in generation probability. About 5.2% was the fraction of naive CD4 clonotypes found shared across a few donors. The study sampled only blood, and tissue repertoires likely differ.

Generated by immunoSEQ multiplex PCR, the TCRdb table keeps only in-frame clones and is missing some. The data show 2 million to 3 million clones, around 90% seen once. The CD4+ fraction was divided into a CD45RA+ naive subset and a CD45RA-negative memory subset. With respect to this clone: Its antigen is as yet unknown. Different DNA sequences within this sample yield the same CDR3.

Germline lookup yields CDR1 SGHRS and CDR2 YFSETQ. The V end lost 4 bases, the J end lost 3 bases, and 5 bases lay between the germline ends. This CDR3 is 11 amino acids long. This receptor was obtained from a man between 18 and 29 years old in good health. Sequencing was performed on naive CD4+ T cells sorted from blood. The sample's subset: CD45RA+ positively selected. The J gene is TRBJ2-7, the V gene TRBV5-1; D gene ambiguous. CDR3 residues: CASSGDYEQYF. CDR3 coding DNA: TGCGCCAGCAGCGGCGACTACGAGCAGTACTTC.